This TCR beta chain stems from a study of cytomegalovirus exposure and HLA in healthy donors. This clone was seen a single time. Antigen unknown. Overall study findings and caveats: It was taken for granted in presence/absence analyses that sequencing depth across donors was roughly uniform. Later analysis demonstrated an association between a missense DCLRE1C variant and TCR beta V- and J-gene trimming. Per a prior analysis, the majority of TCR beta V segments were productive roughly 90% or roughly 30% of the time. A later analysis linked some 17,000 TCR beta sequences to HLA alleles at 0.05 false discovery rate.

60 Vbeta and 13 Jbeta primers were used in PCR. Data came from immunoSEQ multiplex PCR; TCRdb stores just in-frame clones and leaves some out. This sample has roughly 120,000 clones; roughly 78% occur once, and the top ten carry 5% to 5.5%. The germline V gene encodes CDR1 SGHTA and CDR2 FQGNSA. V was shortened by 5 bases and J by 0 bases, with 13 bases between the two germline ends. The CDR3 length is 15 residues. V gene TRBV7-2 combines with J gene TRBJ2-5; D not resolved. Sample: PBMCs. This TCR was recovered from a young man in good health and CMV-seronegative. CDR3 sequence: CASSLGWANQETQYF. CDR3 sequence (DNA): TGTGCCAGCAGCCTCGGATGGGCTAACCAAGAGACCCAGTACTTC.